This note documents a single TCR beta chain sequence. There are many counts of this clonotype. Its antigen is not yet known. Base qualities are not recorded, but no much larger clone differs from it by a single base. The record originates from a study of molecular identifiers for immune sequencing clone quantification (dated by TCRdb to 2017 to 2018). Concerning the study at large: For a replicate experiment, RNA from roughly 18,000 or 92,000 naive CD8 T cells was divided into five aliquots, and four of the five aliquots were sequenced. CD8 T cells were used in a methods study to benchmark molecular-identifier clustering-based TCR repertoire sequencing (MIDCIRS) and TCR RNA copy counting.

The library was built by means of PCR. Sequencing instrument: NextSeq 500. Bulk TCR libraries were generated as previously described, with the TCR primers listed in Table S5 used. The Qiagen AllPrep DNA/RNA kit was used to purify total RNA. Before any analysis, reads coming from multiple sequencing runs of the same library were combined into one pool. The paper's data handling went like this. Reads were retained only if their TCR constant sequence matched exactly, and those retained reads were trimmed to 150 nt and grouped according to their 12-nt molecular barcodes. Reads in each barcode group were sub-clustered using a 15% Levenshtein threshold, and a quality-weighted consensus sequence was built for each RNA molecule. Non-functional sequences were excluded, and lower-count sequences lying one edit away from another sequence were also excluded. Based on fitting two negative binomial distributions, any barcode sub-cluster with under 20% of the maximum read count was discarded. The public reads were run again by TCRdb, first through fastp at Q25 and then through MiXCR, and only productive beta chains were kept. Identical CDR3 protein sequences are pooled into one entry, listed with their most common genes and DNA. In this record, the V and J calls reflect TCRdb's handling and not the investigators' own analysis. The sample profile shows more than 550,000 distinct CDR3 sequences; roughly 23% of them were found once. The ten largest clones take up 0.78% of the sample.

Overall study results and their limits: The naive libraries included spiked-in Jurkat TCR RNA (roughly 9 copies' worth), and this RNA is not part of the donor repertoire. In CMV-specific effector cells, clones with more than 20 RNA copies accounted for over 97% of molecules, whereas in naive cells such clones accounted for under 1%. The sizes of highly expanded clones could end up underestimated when identical TCR molecules share a barcode. Roughly 2.8 recovered TCR RNA copies per cell were obtained by modeling, versus about 10 by digital PCR, implying a capture efficiency of 25% to 30%. Spiked-in Jurkat TCR RNA equal to a single cell's worth was reported to be detectable even within 1,100,000 naive CD8 T cells. When barcode sub-clustering was left out, chimeric consensus sequences inflated TCR diversity, with chimeras reaching as high as 47%.

Libraries of naive CD8 T cells were built from anywhere between about 19,000 and 1,100,000 sorted cells, with 10%, 30% or 50% of the purified RNA used. Naive CD8 T cells, defined as CD8+CD4-CCR7+CD45RA+, were FACS-sorted into RLT Plus buffer on a BD FACSAria II. Detection sensitivity was tested by spiking Jurkat RNA equal to roughly ten TCR copies' worth into samples containing 20,000-1,000,000 naive CD8 T cells. Enrichment of CD8 T cells was performed with RosetteSep CD8+ T Cell Enrichment Cocktail and Ficoll-Paque, after which ACK red cell lysis was carried out. The germline V gene (reference sequence) provides CDR1 SEHNR and CDR2 FQNEAQ. The CDR3 numbers 11 residues from cysteine through phenylalanine. The DNA shown is the 33-base CDR3, in frame from base 1. V has 5 bases trimmed and J has 8 bases trimmed; junction bases matching no gene number 2.

The V and J genes are TRBV7-9 and TRBJ1-1, with 7 junctional bases fitting TRBD1. The sequence was obtained from a human donor in good health. Some libraries in this study had Jurkat cell RNA spiked in. Sample: naive CD8+ T cells from blood, with Jurkat cell RNA spiked in. The cell subset or site label of this sample denotes: FACS-sorted CD8+CD4-CCR7+CD45RA+ naive T cells. The CDR3 protein sequence reads: CASSQQGEAFF. At the DNA level, the sequence is TGTGCCAGCAGCCAACAGGGGGAAGCTTTCTTT.